This T cell receptor beta chain stems from a study of blood T cells in healthy people across ages. Whole-study results and caveats: Significant beta diversity loss was already apparent by age approximately 36, declining roughly linearly.

Per sample, extraction of total RNA gave at least 6 micrograms in every case. Combining a sample-barcoded 5' primer with a J-beta primer mix, a second PCR ran for about 7 to 11 cycles. Using its own MiXCR run on the 5' RACE reads, TCRdb lists one record per CDR3 protein. Of fewer than 800,000 distinct CDR3 sequences detected, 20% to 25% appear once; the ten largest clones hold roughly 9%. This CDR3 region has 13 residues. Per germline, CDR1 MNHEY and CDR2 SMNVEV (reference sequence). Comment on this clonotype: Antigen unknown. Sequence at one end of the junction differs from germline and may be a read error.

These same records also appear under a second study, on T cells of mothers and their children.

This chain connects TRBV27 to TRBJ1-2, with D uncertain. This sequence was found in a boy younger than 18 in good health. The sample was blood. CDR3 sequence reads: CASSLSVSGGYAF. The CDR3 DNA reads TGTGCCAGCAGTTTATCGGTCTCAGGTGGCTACGCCTTC.